Shown below are 22 T cell receptor beta chains from a single sample sequenced in a study of cytomegalovirus exposure and HLA in healthy donors. The PCR had 60 Vbeta and 13 Jbeta primers. Data came from immunoSEQ multiplex PCR; TCRdb stores just in-frame clones and leaves some out. The sample has 130,000 to 150,000 clones; over 70% are singletons. The sequenced sample was PBMCs. The receptors were gathered from a man in his late teens or twenties in good health and CMV-seronegative.

The V call is TRBV14, the J call TRBJ2-3, with unresolved D. The CDR3 runs 14 residues. V lost 4 bases, J lost 3 bases, and 11 bases lay in between. Germline V gene lookup returns CDR1 SGHDN and CDR2 FVKESK. This CDR3 is CASSRGKTTDTQYF. The CDR3 DNA sequence: TGTGCCAGCAGCCGCGGCAAAACTACAGATACGCAGTATTTT.

The rearrangement links TRBV2 to TRBJ1-3; 7 bases map to TRBD1. The CDR3 length is 14 residues. The germline CDR1 and CDR2 sequences are SNHLY and FYNNEI. The trim removed 5 bases at V and 4 bases at J, leaving 5 bases unmatched. CDR3 in amino acids: CASSLTGRGNTIYF. CDR3 nucleotides: TGTGCCAGCAGTTTGACAGGGAGGGGAAACACCATATATTTT.

The chain uses TRBV5-4 and TRBJ2-2; 8 positions agree with TRBD1. Germline V gene sequence: CDR1 SGHNT, CDR2 YYREEE (reference sequence). V gave up 0 bases and J gave up 1 base; unmatched junction bases: 5. This CDR3 region has 17 residues. DNA for the CDR3: TGTGCCAGCAGCTTGGGGGCTGGGACAGGGAACACCGGGGAGCTGTTTTTT. Translation gives CASSLGAGTGNTGELFF.

The V gene is TRBV27, the J gene TRBJ1-1; TRBD1 aligns across 10 bases. The CDR3 is 14 residues long. Germline loops: CDR1 MNHEY, CDR2 SMNVEV (reference sequence). V gave up 5 bases and J gave up 3 bases; unmatched junction bases: 3. The CDR3 region is CASSLGTGDTEAFF. The CDR3 nucleotides read TGTGCCAGCAGTCTCGGGACAGGGGACACTGAAGCTTTCTTT.

The V gene is TRBV5-6, the J gene TRBJ1-1, with D perhaps matching TRBD1 (5 bases). Per the germline V gene, CDR1 is SGHDT and CDR2 is YYEEEE. V was trimmed by 2 bases and J by 2 bases, leaving 22 bases between them. The CDR3 consists of 18 residues. The CDR3 loop reads CASSFPGPPGLNNTEAFF. As DNA, the CDR3 is TGTGCCAGCAGCTTCCCAGGGCCCCCCGGGTTAAATAACACTGAAGCTTTCTTT.

V is TRBV28 and J is TRBJ1-5, with 7 bases that match TRBD1. Germline V gene lookup returns CDR1 MDHEN and CDR2 SYDVKM. This CDR3 contains 16 residues. Germline trimming cut 4 bases from V and 1 base from J; bases unmatched to any gene: 7. The CDR3 spells CASSSHGQESNQPQHF. CDR3 nucleotide sequence: TGTGCCAGCAGTTCCCATGGACAGGAGAGCAATCAGCCCCAGCATTTT.

V gene TRBV4-2 combines with J gene TRBJ1-5; 8 nucleotides agree with TRBD1. The germline V gene has CDR1 LGHNA and CDR2 YNFKEQ. The CDR3 consists of 18 residues. V was pared by 3 bases and J by 5 bases, with 15 bases of the junction left unmatched. CDR3 in amino acids: CASSHQPQGRGLYQPQHF. DNA of the CDR3: TGTGCCAGCAGCCACCAACCCCAGGGCAGGGGGCTGTATCAGCCCCAGCATTTT.

This clone turned up a few times. This rearrangement joins TRBV30 to TRBJ1-4; TRBD1 might be the D (6 bases). CDR1 GTSNPN and CDR2 SVGIG come from the germline V gene (reference sequence). CDR3 length: 15 residues. V lost 0 bases, J lost 7 bases, and 15 bases lay in between. The DNA of the CDR3 is TGTGCCTGGAGTGTAGGGCACAGGGCATTTGAAAAACTGTTTTTT. This translates into CAWSVGHRAFEKLFF.

The genes are TRBV7-9 and TRBJ2-2; D unresolved. The V gene lost 6 bases and the J gene lost 3 bases, with 5 bases spanning the gap. The CDR3 runs to 12 residues. Germline CDR1 and CDR2: SEHNR and FQNEAQ (reference sequence). The CDR3, as DNA: TGTGCCAGCAGTGGAGACACCGGGGAGCTGTTTTTT. This encodes CASSGDTGELFF.

The chain has TRBV13 and TRBJ1-4; 9 bases fit TRBD1. V shed 4 bases and J 7 bases; nucleotides not matched to a gene: 7. CDR3 length: 15 amino acids. Germline V CDR1 and CDR2: PRHDT, FYEKMQ (reference sequence). The CDR3 protein is CASSSGTGRFEKLFF. The CDR3 bases are TGTGCCAGCAGCTCTGGGACAGGGCGGTTTGAAAAACTGTTTTTT. Supplemented by reference TRBV13 and TRBJ1-4, the full variable domain reads AAGVIQSPRHLIKEKRETATLKCYPIPRHDTVYWYQQGPGQDPQFLISFYEKMQSDKGSIPDRFSAQQFSDYHSELNMSSLELGDSALYFCASSSGTGRFEKLFFGSGTQLSVL.

V and J are TRBV7-2 and TRBJ1-2; 7 nucleotides align to TRBD1. CDR1 and CDR2 from the germline V gene are SGHTA and FQGNSA. CDR3 length: 16 residues. After removal of 5 bases from V and 2 bases from J, the junction contained 11 bases not matched to a gene. The CDR3 is CASSHGTAGGNYGYTF. DNA for the CDR3: TGTGCCAGCAGCCATGGGACAGCCGGAGGGAACTATGGCTACACCTTC.

The table lists this clone with a few counts. The chain employs TRBV2 and TRBJ1-2, with D possibly being TRBD1 (6 bases). Germline loops: CDR1 SNHLY, CDR2 FYNNEI. V was trimmed by 0 bases and J by 5 bases, leaving 10 bases between them. The CDR3 covers 14 residues. CDR3 residues: CASSEAGTSYGYTF. CDR3 sequence (DNA): TGTGCCAGCAGTGAAGCAGGGACAAGTTATGGCTACACCTTC.

The V call is TRBV25-1, the J call TRBJ2-7; a possible D gene is TRBD1 (6 bases). The germline gives CDR1 MGHDK, CDR2 SYGVNS. The V end lost 4 bases, the J end lost 7 bases, and 11 bases lay between the germline ends. CDR3 length equals 12 residues. CDR3 loop: CASSAGDREQYF. The CDR3 coding sequence is TGTGCCAGCAGTGCAGGGGATAGGGAGCAGTACTTC.

The chain employs TRBV30 and TRBJ1-2, with D possibly matching TRBD1 (5 bases). Trimming removed 8 bases at V and 4 bases at J, with 17 bases between. CDR3 length equals 13 residues. Per germline, CDR1 GTSNPN and CDR2 SVGIG (reference sequence). DNA for the CDR3: TGTGCCCTGGCGGAGCGGGGACGCTATGGCTACACCTTC. This gives the protein CALAERGRYGYTF.

This clone was found once. The rearrangement links TRBV6-5 to TRBJ1-2, with 10 bases matching TRBD1. The length of the CDR3 is 16 residues. V was clipped by 2 bases and J by 5 bases; unmatched bases: 8. CDR1 is MNHEY and CDR2 is SVGAGI in the germline V gene. CDR3 region: CASSYGTGALIYGYTF. DNA of the CDR3: TGTGCCAGCAGTTACGGGACAGGGGCTTTAATATATGGCTACACCTTC.

V usage is TRBV4-3 and J usage is TRBJ1-3, with D tentatively TRBD1 (5 bases). CDR3 length: 15 residues. CDR1 is LGHNA and CDR2 is YSLEER in the germline V gene. Trimming left V 3 bases short and J 5 bases short, with 14 bases between. The CDR3 DNA sequence: TGCGCCAGCAGCCACGACCAGGGACTTCGAAACACCATATATTTT. Translating gives CASSHDQGLRNTIYF.

This chain connects TRBV7-9 to TRBJ2-7, with 10 nucleotides matching TRBD1. Germline V gene lookup returns CDR1 SEHNR and CDR2 FQNEAQ (reference sequence). J gave up 2 bases and V 3 bases, and 7 bases lay outside the gene matches. The CDR3 sequence is 16 residues long. CDR3 loop: CASSFNGDRGTYEQYF. The CDR3 DNA follows: TGTGCCAGCAGCTTTAATGGGGACAGGGGAACCTACGAGCAGTACTTC.

The chain's CDR3 is CASSLNRGGNRDTEAFF. The CDR3 DNA reads as TGTGCCAGCAGCCTTAACAGGGGCGGTAATCGTGACACTGAAGCTTTCTTT. The chain couples TRBV7-6 to TRBJ1-1; 7 bases are a match to TRBD1. The CDR3 has 17 amino acids. V trimming: 5 bases; J trimming: 3 bases; junction bases outside the gene matches: 15. Germline V lookup: CDR1 SGHVS, CDR2 FNYEAQ.

This clone was counted a few times. The rearrangement uses TRBV5-4 and TRBJ2-5; TRBD1 agrees at 7 bases. V shed 4 bases, J shed 1 base, and the junction held 4 bases outside the gene matches. Germline-derived CDR1 and CDR2 are SGHNT and YYREEE (reference sequence). CDR3 length equals 14 residues. The CDR3 protein is CASSPRDSQETQYF. CDR3 DNA sequence: TGTGCCAGCAGCCCCCGGGACAGCCAAGAGACCCAGTACTTC. Together with reference TRBV5-4 and TRBJ2-5, the CDR3 gives the full variable domain: ETGVTQSPTHLIKTRGQQVTLRCSSQSGHNTVSWYQQALGQGPQFIFQYYREEENGRGNFPPRFSGLQFPNYSSELNVNALELDDSALYLCASSPRDSQETQYFGPGTRLLVL.

The chain links TRBV4-3 to TRBJ2-5; 8 bases match TRBD1. Germline V gene sequence: CDR1 LGHNA, CDR2 YSLEER. This CDR3 region has 14 residues. The V segment lost 4 bases and the J segment 5 bases; nucleotides outside the gene matches: 6. CDR3 region: CASSPQTGVETQYF. The CDR3 nucleotides read TGCGCCAGCAGCCCTCAGACAGGGGTCGAGACCCAGTACTTC.

The chain combines TRBV19 with TRBJ1-1, with TRBD1 as a possible D gene (6 bases). The ends were cut back, 2 bases at V and 6 bases at J, with 28 bases in the middle. The CDR3 sequence is 19 residues long. Germline CDR1 LNHDA, CDR2 SQIVND (reference sequence). CDR3 sequence reads: CASSISMRAGGVIKSEAFF. The CDR3 region has the DNA TGTGCCAGTAGTATAAGCATGCGGGCGGGGGGCGTGATAAAGTCTGAAGCTTTCTTT.

This rearrangement joins TRBV9 to TRBJ1-1; D remains unclear. The CDR3 is 15 residues long. Trimming shortened V by 0 bases and J by 0 bases, and 9 bases separated the two germline ends. CDR1 is SGDLS and CDR2 is YYNGEE in the germline V gene. Here the CDR3 DNA reads TGTGCCAGCAGCGTAGAGGCGGATATGAACACTGAAGCTTTCTTT. Translation: CASSVEADMNTEAFF.